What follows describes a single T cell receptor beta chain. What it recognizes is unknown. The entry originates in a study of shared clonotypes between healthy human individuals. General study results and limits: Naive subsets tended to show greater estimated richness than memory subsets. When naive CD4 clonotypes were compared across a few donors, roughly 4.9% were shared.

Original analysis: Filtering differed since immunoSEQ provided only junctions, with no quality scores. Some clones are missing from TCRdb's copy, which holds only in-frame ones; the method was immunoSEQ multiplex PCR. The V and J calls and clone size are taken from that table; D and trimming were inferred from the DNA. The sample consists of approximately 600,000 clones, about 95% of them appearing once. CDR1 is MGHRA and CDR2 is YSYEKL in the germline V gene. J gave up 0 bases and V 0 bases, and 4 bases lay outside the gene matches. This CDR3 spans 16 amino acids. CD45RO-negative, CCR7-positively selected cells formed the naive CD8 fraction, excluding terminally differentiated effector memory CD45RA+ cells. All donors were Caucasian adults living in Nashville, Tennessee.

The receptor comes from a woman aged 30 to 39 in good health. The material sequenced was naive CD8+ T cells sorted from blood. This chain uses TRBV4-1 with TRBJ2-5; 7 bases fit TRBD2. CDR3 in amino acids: CASSQEPLADQETQYF. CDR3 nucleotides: TGCGCCAGCAGCCAAGAACCCCTAGCGGACCAAGAGACCCAGTACTTC.